Listed here are 19 T cell receptor beta chains from one sample, sequenced in a study of blood T cell repertoires in COVID-19. The repertoire was sequenced with immunoSEQ multiplex PCR; TCRdb's copy has only in-frame clones and lacks some. The repertoire holds around 270,000 clones, 86% seen once, with roughly 1.9% in the top ten. Sequences were obtained from peripheral blood. The source is a man younger than 40 with active or convalescent COVID-19.

This sequence joins TRBV7-2 and TRBJ2-1; D unclear. The V and J ends lost 5 bases and 7 bases respectively, with 15 bases between them. The CDR3 length is 14 residues. Per the germline V gene, CDR1 is SGHTA and CDR2 is FQGNSA. The CDR3 DNA is TGTGCCAGCAGCGCCACTTCGGGTAGGAATGAGCAGTTCTTC. Translated: CASSATSGRNEQFF.

The J gene is TRBJ1-3, the V gene TRBV14, with a weak D call TRBD1 (5 bases). Germline V gene sequence: CDR1 SGHDN, CDR2 FVKESK. The CDR3 runs 16 residues. V was shortened by 4 bases and J by 2 bases, with 15 bases between the two germline ends. The CDR3 region is CASSRIITGTGNTIYF. The CDR3 bases are TGTGCCAGCAGCCGGATCATAACAGGCACTGGAAACACCATATATTTT.

The rearrangement uses TRBV19 and TRBJ1-1; TRBD1 matches at 11 bases. CDR3 size: 17 residues. Germline-derived CDR1 and CDR2 are LNHDA and SQIVND (reference sequence). The trim removed 1 base at V and 0 bases at J, leaving 4 bases unmatched. The CDR3 sequence is CASSIGPGQGVNTEAFF. CDR3 bases: TGTGCCAGTAGTATAGGGCCGGGACAGGGGGTGAACACTGAAGCTTTCTTT.

This chain joins TRBV11-2 and TRBJ2-7, with a possible D match to TRBD2 (5 bases). V was cut by 2 bases and J by 4 bases, with 6 bases left in between. This CDR3 has 12 amino acids. Germline V gene sequence: CDR1 SGHAT, CDR2 FQNNGV. In DNA, the CDR3 is TGTGCCAGCAGCTTACTAGCTTACGAGCAGTACTTC. Translation gives CASSLLAYEQYF.

This clone was observed once. This chain uses TRBV2 with TRBJ2-5; no reliable D call. The length of the CDR3 is 14 residues. Per the germline V gene, CDR1 is SNHLY and CDR2 is FYNNEI. Trimming left V 4 bases short and J 0 bases short, with 9 bases between. The CDR3 sequence is CASSVSRNQETQYF. CDR3 sequence (DNA): TGTGCCAGCAGTGTTTCTAGGAACCAAGAGACCCAGTACTTC.

The chain couples TRBV27 to TRBJ2-1; 12 bases line up with TRBD2. CDR1 MNHEY and CDR2 SMNVEV come from the germline V gene (reference sequence). The V segment lost 6 bases and the J segment 4 bases; nucleotides outside the gene matches: 16. The CDR3 is 19 residues long. The CDR3 spells CASSHPRLAGALPYNEQFF. The CDR3 nucleotides read TGTGCCAGCAGCCACCCCAGACTAGCGGGGGCCCTCCCATACAATGAGCAGTTCTTC.

The chain uses TRBV7-2 and TRBJ2-3, with 10 bases identical to TRBD1. With V trimmed by 1 base and J by 2 bases, 3 bases remained unmatched. Germline loops: CDR1 SGHTA, CDR2 FQGNSA. The CDR3 extends over 16 amino acids. The CDR3 loop is CASSLVGTGATDTQYF. The DNA of the CDR3 is TGTGCCAGCAGCTTAGTGGGGACAGGGGCCACAGATACGCAGTATTTT.

The rearrangement uses TRBV10-3 and TRBJ1-5; TRBD1 matches 7 bases. This CDR3 is built from 14 residues. CDR1 is ENHRY, CDR2 SYGVKD, per germline. Losses at the gene ends were 5 bases for V and 4 bases for J; bases not matched to a gene: 5. CDR3 coding DNA: TGTGCCATCAGTCGGACAGGAGGAAATCAGCCCCAGCATTTT. This sequence encodes CAISRTGGNQPQHF.

The CDR3 nucleotides read TGTGCCAGTAGTATCGGGGGGCCCAACTATGGCTACACCTTC. Translation: CASSIGGPNYGYTF. The gene calls are TRBV19 and TRBJ1-2; perhaps TRBD1 as D (6 bases). CDR1 is LNHDA and CDR2 is SQIVND in the germline V gene (reference sequence). The CDR3 spans 14 residues. V lost 3 bases, J lost 2 bases, and 10 bases lay in between.

This sequence joins TRBV20-1 and TRBJ2-3; no reliable D call. Trimming pared 6 bases from V and 7 bases from J, leaving 11 bases between. The CDR3 extends over 11 amino acids. In germline, CDR1 is DFQATT, CDR2 SNEGSKA (reference sequence). For the CDR3, the DNA is TGCAGTGCCCCGAGAGGAAATACGCAGTATTTT. This gives the protein CSAPRGNTQYF.

CDR3 DNA sequence: TGCGCCAGCAGTTTGACTAGCGGGGGGTTCCAAGAGACCCAGTACTTC. Its protein is CASSLTSGGFQETQYF. This chain joins TRBV5-1 and TRBJ2-5; 13 nucleotides align to TRBD2. CDR3 length: 16 amino acids. After removal of 5 bases from V and 1 base from J, the junction contained 5 bases not matched to a gene. The V gene's germline CDR1 is SGHRS and CDR2 YFSETQ.

The chain couples TRBV4-1 to TRBJ2-1; D remains unclear. The ends were cut back, 1 base at V and 9 bases at J, with 10 bases in the middle. The CDR3 totals 13 residues. Germline V CDR1 and CDR2: MGHRA, YSYEKL. CDR3 sequence: CASSQAEELEQFF. In DNA, the CDR3 is TGCGCCAGCAGCCAAGCCGAAGAGCTTGAGCAGTTCTTC.

The rearrangement uses TRBV10-1 and TRBJ2-7, with D possibly being TRBD2 (5 bases). Trimming left V 3 bases short and J 2 bases short, with 8 bases between. Germline-derived CDR1 and CDR2 are WNHNN and SYGVQD (reference sequence). CDR3 length equals 13 residues. CDR3 DNA sequence: TGCGCCAGCAGTGACGGGGAGACCTACGAGCAGTACTTC. Amino acids: CASSDGETYEQYF.

This chain uses TRBV12-3 or TRBV12-4 with TRBJ1-4; perhaps TRBD1 as D (6 bases). The CDR3 totals 13 residues. Trimming took off 5 bases at V and 5 bases at J, with 9 bases between the two ends. The CDR3 nucleotides are TGTGCCAGCAGTAGACAGGAGAATGAAAAACTGTTTTTT. Translated, it gives CASSRQENEKLFF.

This clone was detected ten times or more. The chain links TRBV7-2 to TRBJ1-2; D possibly corresponds to TRBD1 (5 bases). Trimming cost V 5 bases and J 8 bases, with 24 bases left between them. This CDR3 has 16 residues. The germline V gene has CDR1 SGHTA and CDR2 FQGNSA. The CDR3 loop reads CASSPTLETVGLGYTF. The CDR3, as DNA: TGTGCCAGCAGCCCCACCCTTGAGACAGTAGGGTTAGGCTACACCTTC. The whole variable domain, remainder taken from reference TRBV7-2 and TRBJ1-2, is GAGVSQSPSNKVTEKGKDVELRCDPISGHTALYWYRQSLGQGLEFLIYFQGNSAPDKSGLPSDRFSAERTGGSVSTLTIQRTQQEDSAVYLCASSPTLETVGLGYTFGSGTRLTVV.

The chain combines TRBV5-1 with TRBJ1-5, with unresolved D. Germline values: CDR1 SGHRS, CDR2 YFSETQ. The CDR3 spans 15 residues. Trimming cost V 0 bases and J 4 bases, with 11 bases left between them. CDR3 protein: CASSLDSSYNQPQHF. Written as DNA, the CDR3 is TGCGCCAGCAGCTTGGACAGTTCATATAATCAGCCCCAGCATTTT.

J is TRBJ2-1 and V is TRBV15; 11 nucleotides match TRBD2. Germline lookup yields CDR1 LNHNV and CDR2 YYDKDF (reference sequence). The junction had 10 bases not matched to a gene; V was cut back by 0 bases and J by 3 bases. There are 19 residues in the CDR3. CDR3 sequence reads: CATSRDRLAGGRIYNEQFF. The CDR3 DNA sequence: TGTGCCACCAGCAGAGATCGGCTAGCGGGGGGCCGGATCTACAATGAGCAGTTCTTC.

This clone was observed a single time. The chain has TRBV19 and TRBJ1-5, with TRBD1 identical over 9 bases. Germline V lookup: CDR1 LNHDA, CDR2 SQIVND (reference sequence). V shed 5 bases, J shed 4 bases, and the junction held 6 bases outside the gene matches. The CDR3 covers 15 residues. The CDR3 sequence: CASSQRGQGNQPQHF. Here the CDR3 DNA reads TGTGCCAGTAGTCAGAGGGGACAGGGAAATCAGCCCCAGCATTTT. The variable domain in full, with the rest retrieved from reference TRBV19 and TRBJ1-5, is DGGITQSPKYLFRKEGQNVTLSCEQNLNHDAMYWYRQDPGQGLRLIYYSQIVNDFQKGDIAEGYSVSREKKESFPLTVTSAQKNPTAFYLCASSQRGQGNQPQHFGDGTRLSIL.

This clone was seen only a few times. The V gene is TRBV7-9, the J gene TRBJ1-4; 7 nucleotides line up with TRBD1. Unmatched junction bases numbered 3, after V lost 4 bases and J lost 4 bases. Germline-derived CDR1 and CDR2 are SEHNR and FQNEAQ (reference sequence). This CDR3 contains 14 residues. CDR3 nucleotide sequence: TGTGCCAGCAGCTCCGGGACAGATAATGAAAAACTGTTTTTT. Translation: CASSSGTDNEKLFF.